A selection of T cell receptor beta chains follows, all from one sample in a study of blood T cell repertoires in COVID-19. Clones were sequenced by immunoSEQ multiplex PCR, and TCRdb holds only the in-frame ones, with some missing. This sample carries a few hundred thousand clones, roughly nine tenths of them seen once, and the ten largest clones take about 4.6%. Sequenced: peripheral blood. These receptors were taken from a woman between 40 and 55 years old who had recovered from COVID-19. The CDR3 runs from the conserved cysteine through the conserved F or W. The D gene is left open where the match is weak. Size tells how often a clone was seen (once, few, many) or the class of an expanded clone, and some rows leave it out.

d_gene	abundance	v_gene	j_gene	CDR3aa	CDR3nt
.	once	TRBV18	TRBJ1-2	CASSPPGLFNYGYTF	TGTGCCAGCTCACCCCCGGGACTCTTTAACTATGGCTACACCTTC
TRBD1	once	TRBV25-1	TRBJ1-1	CASSGQGGLVAEAFF	TGTGCCAGCAGTGGACAGGGAGGATTGGTCGCTGAAGCTTTCTTT
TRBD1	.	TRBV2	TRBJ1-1	CASSPQGDTEAFF	TGTGCCAGCAGCCCCCAGGGGGACACTGAAGCTTTCTTT
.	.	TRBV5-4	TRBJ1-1	CASSLVNSNTEAFF	TGTGCCAGCAGCTTGGTGAACAGTAACACTGAAGCTTTCTTT
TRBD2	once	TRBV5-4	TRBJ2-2	CASSSKREGRSGELFF	TGTGCCAGCAGCTCTAAGCGGGAGGGCCGGTCCGGGGAGCTGTTTTTT
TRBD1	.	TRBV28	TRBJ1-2	CASNPADRDGYTF	TGTGCCAGCAACCCCGCGGACAGGGATGGCTACACCTTC
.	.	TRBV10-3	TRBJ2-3	CALSSGRGTDTQYF	TGTGCCTTATCATCGGGGAGAGGAACAGATACGCAGTATTTT
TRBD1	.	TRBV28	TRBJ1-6	CASSPGQGGDSPLHF	TGTGCCAGCAGTCCGGGACAGGGAGGCGATTCACCCCTCCACTTT
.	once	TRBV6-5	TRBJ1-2	CASSRGMSGGYTF	TGTGCCAGCAGTCGCGGGATGTCCGGGGGCTACACCTTC
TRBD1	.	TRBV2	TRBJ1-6	CASSGGQGGGSPLHF	TGTGCCAGCAGTGGTGGACAGGGAGGGGGTTCACCCCTCCACTTT
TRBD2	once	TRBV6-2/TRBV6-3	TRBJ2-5	CASSYSLLTLAGGETQYF	TGTGCCAGCAGTTACTCCCTCCTCACTCTAGCGGGAGGAGAGACCCAGTACTTC
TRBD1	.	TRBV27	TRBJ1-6	CASSLSGQGRVSPLHF	TGTGCCAGCAGTTTATCAGGACAGGGGAGGGTCTCACCCCTCCACTTT
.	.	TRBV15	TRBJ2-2	CATSRVVGAPGELFF	TGTGCCACCAGCAGAGTGGTGGGGGCGCCCGGGGAGCTGTTTTTT
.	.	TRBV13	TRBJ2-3	CASSLVGGMQYF	TGTGCCAGCAGCTTAGTCGGAGGTATGCAGTATTTT
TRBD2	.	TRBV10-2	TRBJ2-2	CASGETSGARHTGELFF	TGCGCCAGCGGGGAGACTAGCGGGGCTAGGCACACCGGGGAGCTGTTTTTT
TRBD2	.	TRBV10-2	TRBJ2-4	CASSELAPGIQYF	TGCGCCAGCAGTGAACTAGCGCCAGGCATTCAGTACTTC
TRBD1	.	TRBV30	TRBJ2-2	CACGTANTGELFF	TGTGCCTGCGGGACAGCGAACACCGGGGAGCTGTTTTTT
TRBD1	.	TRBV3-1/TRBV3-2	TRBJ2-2	CASCNRGGTGELFF	TGTGCCAGCTGCAACAGGGGTGGAACCGGGGAGCTGTTTTTT
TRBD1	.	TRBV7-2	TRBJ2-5	CASSPRTGLQETQYF	TGTGCCAGCAGCCCAAGGACAGGACTCCAAGAGACCCAGTACTTC
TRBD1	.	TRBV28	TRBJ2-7	CASSNPGQVSYEQYF	TGTGCCAGCAGCAATCCAGGACAGGTCTCCTACGAGCAGTACTTC
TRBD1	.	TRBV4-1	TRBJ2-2	CASSQDRAGGPTGELFF	TGCGCCAGCAGCCAAGACCGCGCAGGGGGACCCACCGGGGAGCTGTTTTTT
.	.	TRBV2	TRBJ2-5	CASSVRDILMETQYF	TGTGCCAGCAGTGTAAGGGACATCTTAATGGAGACCCAGTACTTC
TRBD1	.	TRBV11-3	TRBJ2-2	CASSQRQGFAGELFF	TGTGCCAGCAGCCAAAGACAGGGCTTTGCCGGGGAGCTGTTTTTT
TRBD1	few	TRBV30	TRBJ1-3	CAWSETGSGNTIYF	TGTGCCTGGAGTGAGACAGGGTCTGGAAACACCATATATTTT
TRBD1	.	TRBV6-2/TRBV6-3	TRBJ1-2	CASSWSPTGGLGYTF	TGTGCCAGCAGTTGGAGCCCGACAGGGGGTTTAGGCTACACCTTC
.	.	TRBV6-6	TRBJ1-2	CASSYERDNYGYTF	TGTGCCAGCAGTTACGAGAGAGATAACTATGGCTACACCTTC
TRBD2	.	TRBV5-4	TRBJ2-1	CASKSGTSGTNEQFF	TGTGCCAGCAAATCCGGGACTAGCGGGACAAATGAGCAGTTCTTC
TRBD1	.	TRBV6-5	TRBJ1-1	CASSYLDRDTEAFF	TGTGCCAGCAGTTACCTTGACAGGGACACTGAAGCTTTCTTT
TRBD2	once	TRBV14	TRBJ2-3	CASSQENAKREPRRTQYF	TGTGCCAGCAGCCAAGAAAACGCCAAGCGGGAACCTCGACGTACGCAGTATTTT
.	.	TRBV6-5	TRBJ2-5	CASMIQGQETQYF	TGTGCCAGCATGATCCAGGGCCAAGAGACCCAGTACTTC
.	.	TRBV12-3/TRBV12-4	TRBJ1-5	CASSRQNNQPQHF	TGTGCCAGCAGTCGACAGAACAATCAGCCCCAGCATTTT
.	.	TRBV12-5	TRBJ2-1	CASGLVGRGDTYNEQFF	TGTGCTAGTGGTTTGGTAGGGCGGGGAGACACCTACAATGAGCAGTTCTTC
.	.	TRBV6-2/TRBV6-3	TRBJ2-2	CASSRLVTGELFF	TGTGCCAGCAGCAGACTAGTTACCGGGGAGCTGTTTTTT
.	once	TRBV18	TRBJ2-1	CASSPNTHAGEQFF	TGTGCCAGCTCACCAAACACCCACGCGGGAGAGCAGTTCTTC
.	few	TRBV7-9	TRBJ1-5	CASSFRANQPQHF	TGTGCCAGCAGCTTTCGAGCAAATCAGCCCCAGCATTTT
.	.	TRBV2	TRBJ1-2	CASSVVTANYGYTF	TGTGCCAGCAGCGTGGTAACGGCTAACTATGGCTACACCTTC
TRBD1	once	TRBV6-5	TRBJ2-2	CASSYRRTGGPGELFF	TGTGCCAGCAGCTACCGGAGGACAGGGGGTCCCGGGGAGCTGTTTTTT
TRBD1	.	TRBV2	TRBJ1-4	CASSTLTGRNEKLFF	TGTGCCAGCAGCACCCTGACAGGGAGGAATGAAAAACTGTTTTTT
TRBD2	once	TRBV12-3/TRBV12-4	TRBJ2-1	CATERDDNEQFF	TGTGCCACCGAGCGGGACGACAATGAGCAGTTCTTC
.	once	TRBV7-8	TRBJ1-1	CASSLAGNTEAFF	TGTGCCAGCAGCCTCGCAGGGAACACTGAAGCTTTCTTT
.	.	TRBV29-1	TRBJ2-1	CSVFDYSSYNEQFF	TGCAGCGTTTTCGATTATAGCTCCTACAATGAGCAGTTCTTC
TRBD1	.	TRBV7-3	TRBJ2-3	CASSFSTGVSDTQYF	TGTGCCAGCAGCTTTTCGACAGGGGTTTCAGATACGCAGTATTTT
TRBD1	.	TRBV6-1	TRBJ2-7	CASSEVLARQGDVEQYF	TGTGCCAGCAGTGAAGTACTGGCCCGACAGGGCGACGTGGAGCAGTACTTC
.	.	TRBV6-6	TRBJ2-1	CASSFKQGNEQFF	TGTGCCAGCAGTTTTAAACAGGGTAATGAGCAGTTCTTC
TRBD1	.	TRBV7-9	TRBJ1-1	CASSHGDSEAFF	TGTGCCAGCAGCCATGGGGACAGTGAAGCTTTCTTT
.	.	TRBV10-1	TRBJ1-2	CASSLGADLGYTF	TGCGCCAGCAGTCTTGGGGCAGATTTAGGCTACACCTTC
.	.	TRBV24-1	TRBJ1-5	CATSAPGINQPQHF	TGTGCCACCAGCGCCCCCGGGATAAATCAGCCCCAGCATTTT
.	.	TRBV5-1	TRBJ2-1	CASSLISSSYNEQFF	TGCGCCAGCAGCTTGATAAGCTCATCCTACAATGAGCAGTTCTTC
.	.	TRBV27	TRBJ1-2	CASSSPQRGESYTF	TGTGCCAGCAGTTCCCCCCAAAGGGGCGAAAGCTACACCTTC
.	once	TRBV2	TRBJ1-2	CASSPTGGLYGYTF	TGTGCCAGCAGTCCTACGGGGGGGCTCTATGGCTACACCTTC
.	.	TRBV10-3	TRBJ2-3	CAIKPKLVTDTQYF	TGTGCCATCAAACCCAAGTTAGTGACAGATACGCAGTATTTT
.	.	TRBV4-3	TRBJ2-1	CASSQGPGIGEQFF	TGCGCCAGCAGCCAAGGCCCGGGAATCGGGGAGCAGTTCTTC
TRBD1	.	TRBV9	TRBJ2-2	CASSAFIGRDRGPPRDTGELFF	TGTGCCAGCAGCGCTTTTATAGGCCGGGACAGGGGACCCCCAAGGGACACCGGGGAGCTGTTTTTT
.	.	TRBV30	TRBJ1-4	CAWSVGRGPNEKLFF	TGTGCCTGGAGTGTTGGTAGGGGCCCTAATGAAAAACTGTTTTTT
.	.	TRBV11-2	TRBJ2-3	CASSLRTVTDTQYF	TGTGCCAGCAGCTTACGGACAGTCACAGATACGCAGTATTTT
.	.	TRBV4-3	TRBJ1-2	CASSQEEGRRNGYTF	TGCGCCAGCAGCCAAGAGGAGGGTAGAAGGAATGGCTACACCTTC
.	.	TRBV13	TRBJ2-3	CASTRLANTDTQYF	TGTGCCAGCACCCGTCTAGCAAACACAGATACGCAGTATTTT
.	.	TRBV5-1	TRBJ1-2	CASSVDRWGYTF	TGCGCCAGCAGCGTCGACAGGTGGGGCTACACCTTC
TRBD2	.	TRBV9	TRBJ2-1	CASSRMTSGYNEQFF	TGTGCCAGCAGCCGGATGACTAGCGGGTACAATGAGCAGTTCTTC
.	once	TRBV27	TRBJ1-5	CASSNRGWNQPQHF	TGTGCCAGCAGTAATAGGGGTTGGAATCAGCCCCAGCATTTT